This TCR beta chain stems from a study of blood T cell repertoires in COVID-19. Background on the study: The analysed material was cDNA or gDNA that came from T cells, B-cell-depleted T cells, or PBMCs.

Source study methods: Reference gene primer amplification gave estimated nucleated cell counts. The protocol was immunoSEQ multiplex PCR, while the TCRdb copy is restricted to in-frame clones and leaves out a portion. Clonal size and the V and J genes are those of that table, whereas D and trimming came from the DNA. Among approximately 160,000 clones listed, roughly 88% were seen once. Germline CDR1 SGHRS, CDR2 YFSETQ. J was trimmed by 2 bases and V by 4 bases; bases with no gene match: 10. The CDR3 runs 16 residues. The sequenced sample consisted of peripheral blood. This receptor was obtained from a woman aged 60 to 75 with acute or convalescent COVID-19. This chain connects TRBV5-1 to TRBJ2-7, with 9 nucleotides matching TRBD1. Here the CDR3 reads CASSPMTGGTTYEQYF. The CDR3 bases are TGCGCCAGCAGCCCGATGACAGGGGGGACGACCTACGAGCAGTACTTC.